The 27 T cell receptor beta chains below come from one sample, sequenced in a study of cytomegalovirus exposure and HLA in healthy donors. Amplification used 60 Vbeta primers and 13 Jbeta primers. Repertoires were generated with immunoSEQ multiplex PCR, while TCRdb's copy carries only in-frame clones and drops some. This table holds 130,000 to 150,000 clones, about 80% found once. The specimen was PBMCs. Receptors originate from a woman between 18 and 29 years old in good health and CMV-seropositive.

The chain joins TRBV7-8 to TRBJ1-2; D call uncertain. V gave up 1 base and J gave up 8 bases, with 20 bases separating them. Germline loops: CDR1 SGHVS, CDR2 FQNEAQ. This CDR3 has 16 amino acids. CDR3 loop: CASSLGATAFSGGYTF. The CDR3 DNA follows: TGTGCCAGCAGCTTAGGGGCAACCGCCTTCTCCGGAGGCTACACCTTC. The full variable domain, completed using reference TRBV7-8 and TRBJ1-2, is GAGVSQSPRYKVAKRGQDVALRCDPISGHVSLFWYQQALGQGPEFLTYFQNEAQLDKSGLPSDRFFAERPEGSVSTLKIQRTQQEDSAVYLCASSLGATAFSGGYTFGSGTRLTVV.

V gene TRBV5-4 combines with J gene TRBJ2-3; D is uncertain. The CDR3 is 13 residues long. The V end was cut by 0 bases, the J end by 4 bases, with 6 bases between. CDR1 is SGHNT, CDR2 YYREEE, per germline (reference sequence). The CDR3 DNA is TGTGCCAGCAGCTTGGGCGGAGCAGATACGCAGTATTTT. This sequence encodes CASSLGGADTQYF.

The rearrangement links TRBV14 to TRBJ1-5, with unresolved D. Germline values: CDR1 SGHDN, CDR2 FVKESK. Deletions cut 4 bases from V and 0 bases from J, with 16 bases between. The CDR3 runs 17 residues. The CDR3 is CASSPHGVFYSNQPQHF. CDR3 in DNA: TGTGCCAGCAGCCCCCATGGAGTGTTTTATAGCAATCAGCCCCAGCATTTT. The full variable domain, rest sourced from reference TRBV14 and TRBJ1-5, is EAGVTQFPSHSVIEKGQTVTLRCDPISGHDNLYWYRRVMGKEIKFLLHFVKESKQDESGMPNNRFLAERTGGTYSTLKVQPAELEDSGVYFCASSPHGVFYSNQPQHFGDGTRLSIL.

This chain connects TRBV27 to TRBJ1-5; TRBD1 might be the D (5 bases). With 5 bases removed from V and 1 base from J, the gap between germline ends came to 9 bases. The length of the CDR3 is 14 residues. Germline V lookup: CDR1 MNHEY, CDR2 SMNVEV (reference sequence). CDR3 sequence reads: CASSDSSSNQPQHF. The CDR3 region has the DNA TGTGCCAGCAGTGACAGTTCCAGCAATCAGCCCCAGCATTTT.

This clone has a single count. The chain combines TRBV27 with TRBJ1-2; D is possibly TRBD1 (6 bases). Looked up from germline, CDR1 is MNHEY and CDR2 is SMNVEV (reference sequence). The V end lost 8 bases, the J end lost 8 bases, and 24 bases lay between the germline ends. The CDR3 consists of 15 residues. CDR3 region: CASSPDTGWNNGYTF. The CDR3, as DNA: TGTGCCAGCTCCCCCGACACAGGGTGGAATAACGGCTACACCTTC.

The chain has TRBV6-1 and TRBJ1-6; D not resolved. Looked up from germline, CDR1 is MNHNS and CDR2 is SASEGT. This CDR3 spans 14 amino acids. Trimming stripped 10 bases from V and 0 bases from J, with 10 bases between. The CDR3 DNA reads as TGTGCCACTACAGCGGACTCCTATAATTCACCCCTCCACTTT. This sequence encodes CATTADSYNSPLHF.

V and J are TRBV7-8 and TRBJ2-5; possible D gene TRBD1, 5 bases. CDR1 and CDR2 from the germline V gene are SGHVS and FQNEAQ. V gave up 2 bases and J gave up 2 bases, with 15 bases separating them. CDR3 length: 16 amino acids. As DNA, the CDR3 is TGTGCCAGCAGCTTATCGGTAGGGGCAGGTCAAGAGACCCAGTACTTC. Translation: CASSLSVGAGQETQYF.

This chain joins TRBV7-9 and TRBJ1-6; D gene ambiguous. Germline loops: CDR1 SEHNR, CDR2 FQNEAQ (reference sequence). The CDR3 runs to 15 residues. V dropped 5 bases and J dropped 9 bases, with 17 bases sitting between them. This chain's CDR3 is CASSRGGEGTSPLHF. For the CDR3, the DNA is TGTGCCAGCAGCCGCGGTGGAGAGGGAACTTCACCCCTCCACTTT. Drawing the rest from reference TRBV7-9 and TRBJ1-6, the complete variable domain is DTGVSQNPRHKITKRGQNVTFRCDPISEHNRLYWYRQTLGQGPEFLTYFQNEAQLEKSRLLSDRFSAERPKGSFSTLEIQRTEQGDSAMYLCASSRGGEGTSPLHFGNGTRLTVT.

The rearrangement joins TRBV6-1 to TRBJ1-3; D not certain. There are 14 residues in the CDR3. CDR1 is MNHNS and CDR2 is SASEGT in the germline V gene. V lost 0 bases and J 10 bases, leaving 13 bases between the germline ends. The CDR3 is CASSEAGQFRTIYF. CDR3 DNA sequence: TGTGCCAGCAGTGAAGCGGGCCAGTTCAGGACCATATATTTT.

V gene TRBV6-1 combines with J gene TRBJ1-5, with TRBD1 identical over 7 bases. CDR1 and CDR2 from the germline V gene are MNHNS and SASEGT. The CDR3 sequence is 15 residues long. The V and J ends lost 5 bases and 3 bases, in that order; junction bases with no gene match: 7. CDR3 residues: CASSFGTVDNQPQHF. DNA for the CDR3: TGTGCCAGCAGTTTCGGGACAGTAGACAATCAGCCCCAGCATTTT.

The chain uses TRBV28 and TRBJ2-1; D remains unclear. Per the germline V gene, CDR1 is MDHEN and CDR2 is SYDVKM. V lost 2 bases and J lost 7, with 6 bases in between. The CDR3 is 12 amino acids. CDR3 loop: CASSLAGNEQFF. The CDR3, as DNA: TGTGCCAGCAGTTTAGCCGGGAATGAGCAGTTCTTC.

V is TRBV7-2 and J is TRBJ2-5, with 9 bases lining up with TRBD2. The junction had 11 bases not matched to a gene; V was cut back by 1 base and J by 5 bases. This CDR3 spans 17 amino acids. Per the germline V gene, CDR1 is SGHTA and CDR2 is FQGNSA. The CDR3, as DNA: TGTGCCAGCAGCTTAGGACGACGTAGCGGGGGAATGGAGACCCAGTACTTC. It yields the protein CASSLGRRSGGMETQYF.

The chain uses TRBV6-5 and TRBJ1-2; tentatively, D is TRBD1 (5 bases). The CDR3 length is 16 residues. With 2 bases removed from V and 0 bases from J, the gap between germline ends came to 13 bases. Germline CDR1 MNHEY, CDR2 SVGAGI. The DNA for the CDR3 is TGTGCCAGCAGTTACGGTTCCGGGGGTACTAACTATGGCTACACCTTC. Encoded protein: CASSYGSGGTNYGYTF.

This chain connects TRBV15 to TRBJ1-3; 9 bases align to TRBD1. Trimming took 0 bases from V and 1 from J; bases not matched to a gene: 13. The germline CDR1 and CDR2 sequences are LNHNV and YYDKDF (reference sequence). This CDR3 is 20 amino acids long. For the CDR3, the DNA is TGTGCCACCAGCAGAGATCGGGGACAGGGTAATAGTTTTTCTGGAAACACCATATATTTT. Translated, it gives CATSRDRGQGNSFSGNTIYF.

The chain links TRBV4-1 to TRBJ2-5; D might be TRBD2 (7 bases). V was shortened by 3 bases and J by 4 bases, with 18 bases between the two germline ends. The CDR3 is 16 amino acids. CDR1 is MGHRA and CDR2 is YSYEKL in the germline V gene. The CDR3 sequence is CASSHVGLGGGETQYF. The CDR3 region has the DNA TGCGCCAGCAGCCATGTTGGACTAGGGGGGGGAGAGACCCAGTACTTC.

The chain uses TRBV6-1 and TRBJ2-1, with 11 bases matching TRBD2. This CDR3 has 21 amino acids. J lost 4 bases, V lost 0 bases, and 17 bases had no gene match. The V gene's germline CDR1 is MNHNS and CDR2 SASEGT. CDR3 in DNA: TGTGCCAGCAGTGAAGCGCAAGGAGTAGCGGGGGGGATTCGTGTATACAATGAGCAGTTCTTC. This translates into CASSEAQGVAGGIRVYNEQFF.

The chain uses TRBV6-1 and TRBJ2-5; 10 bases match TRBD1. The germline V gene has CDR1 MNHNS and CDR2 SASEGT. This CDR3 has 16 residues. The J segment lost 3 bases and the V segment lost 1 base, leaving 5 bases of the junction unmatched. The CDR3 DNA reads as TGTGCCAGCAGTGAAGTTTCCGGGACAGGGGAAGAGACCCAGTACTTC. Translating gives CASSEVSGTGEETQYF.

This chain connects TRBV19 to TRBJ2-7; weak D call: TRBD1 (6 bases). Germline V lookup: CDR1 LNHDA, CDR2 SQIVND (reference sequence). This CDR3 has 13 residues. V was shortened by 4 bases and J by 3 bases, with 10 bases between the two germline ends. The CDR3, as DNA: TGTGCCAGTAGTACCGGGACACACTACGAGCAGTACTTC. Translating it yields CASSTGTHYEQYF.

The rearrangement links TRBV6-5 to TRBJ1-5, with 9 nucleotides matching TRBD1. V gave up 0 bases and J gave up 11 bases; unmatched junction bases: 5. This CDR3 is built from 14 residues. CDR1 is MNHEY and CDR2 is SVGAGI in the germline V gene. The DNA for the CDR3 is TGTGCCAGCAGTTACTCAGGACAGGGGAGTTCCCAGCATTTT. The encoded protein is CASSYSGQGSSQHF.

The V and J genes are TRBV4-3 and TRBJ1-1, with a possible D match to TRBD1 (5 bases). This CDR3 contains 14 residues. The V gene's germline CDR1 is LGHNA and CDR2 YSLEER. V lost 3 bases, J lost 2 bases, and 10 bases lay in between. CDR3 sequence reads: CASSHRQHNTEAFF. CDR3 DNA: TGCGCCAGCAGCCATCGACAGCATAACACTGAAGCTTTCTTT.

This clone was seen once. The J gene is TRBJ1-2, the V gene TRBV28; D unresolved. CDR1 MDHEN and CDR2 SYDVKM come from the germline V gene. Trimming removed 7 bases from V and 8 bases from J, with 17 bases in between. The CDR3 extends over 13 amino acids. The CDR3 protein is CASKTGGLRGYTF. CDR3 DNA sequence: TGTGCCAGCAAGACCGGAGGCCTTAGAGGCTACACCTTC.

The chain combines TRBV28 with TRBJ1-2, with TRBD1 identical over 8 bases. CDR3 size: 11 residues. Germline V gene lookup returns CDR1 MDHEN and CDR2 SYDVKM. After removal of 4 bases from V and 14 bases from J, the junction contained 6 bases not matched to a gene. The CDR3 is CASSSGQGVTF. The CDR3 DNA sequence: TGTGCCAGCAGTTCAGGACAGGGAGTAACCTTC.

The chain joins TRBV6-6 to TRBJ2-1; 10 bases align to TRBD2. The V and J ends lost 6 bases and 3 bases, in that order; junction bases with no gene match: 5. From germline, CDR1 is MNHNY and CDR2 SVGAGI (reference sequence). This CDR3 region has 15 residues. CDR3 in DNA: TGTGCCAGCAGGTTAGCGGGGGGCAACTACAATGAGCAGTTCTTC. Protein sequence: CASRLAGGNYNEQFF.

V gene TRBV6-6 combines with J gene TRBJ2-2; D is perhaps TRBD1 (5 bases). CDR3 length: 16 residues. CDR1 is MNHNY and CDR2 is SVGAGI in the germline V gene (reference sequence). The ends were cut back, 2 bases at V and 2 bases at J, with 12 bases in the middle. CDR3: CASSYHPTANTGELFF. Here the CDR3 DNA reads TGTGCCAGCAGTTACCACCCGACAGCTAACACCGGGGAGCTGTTTTTT.

The chain joins TRBV29-1 to TRBJ2-7; 8 nucleotides match TRBD1. Germline CDR1 SQVTM, CDR2 ANQGSEA. CDR3 size: 16 residues. V shed 7 bases, J shed 0 bases, and the junction held 14 bases outside the gene matches. Here the CDR3 DNA reads TGCAGCGCCAAGGAATTTACAGGGGGAAGCTCCTACGAGCAGTACTTC. Translating it yields CSAKEFTGGSSYEQYF.

This chain joins TRBV7-9 and TRBJ1-1, with a possible D match to TRBD1 (5 bases). Per the germline V gene, CDR1 is SEHNR and CDR2 is FQNEAQ (reference sequence). The V end lost 6 bases, the J end lost 0 bases, and 23 bases lay between the germline ends. The CDR3 runs 18 residues. The CDR3 region has the DNA TGTGCCAGCAGTCAAACCGGGCAGGGATGGGTTTTGAACACTGAAGCTTTCTTT. It encodes CASSQTGQGWVLNTEAFF.

In regard to this clone: As the CDR3 is not closed by the conserved phenylalanine or tryptophan, this likely results from a read error. The chain uses TRBV19 and TRBJ2-7, with D possibly being TRBD1 (6 bases). Germline assignment: CDR1 LNHDA and CDR2 SQIVND (reference sequence). The V end lost 3 bases, the J end lost 2 bases, and 8 bases lay between the germline ends. This CDR3 has 13 amino acids. DNA of the CDR3: TGTGCCAGTAGTATGGGACATACCTACGAGCAGTACCTC. It encodes CASSMGHTYEQYL.